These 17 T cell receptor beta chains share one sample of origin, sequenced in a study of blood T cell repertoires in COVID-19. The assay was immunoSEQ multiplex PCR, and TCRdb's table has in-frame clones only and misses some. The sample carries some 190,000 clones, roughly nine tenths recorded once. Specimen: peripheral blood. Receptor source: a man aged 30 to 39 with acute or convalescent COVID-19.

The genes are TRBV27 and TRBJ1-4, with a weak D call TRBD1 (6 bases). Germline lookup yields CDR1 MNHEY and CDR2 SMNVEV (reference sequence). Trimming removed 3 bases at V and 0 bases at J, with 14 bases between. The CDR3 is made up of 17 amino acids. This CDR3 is CASSFLRTGTTNEKLFF. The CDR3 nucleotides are TGTGCCAGCAGTTTCCTTAGAACAGGGACAACTAATGAAAAACTGTTTTTT.

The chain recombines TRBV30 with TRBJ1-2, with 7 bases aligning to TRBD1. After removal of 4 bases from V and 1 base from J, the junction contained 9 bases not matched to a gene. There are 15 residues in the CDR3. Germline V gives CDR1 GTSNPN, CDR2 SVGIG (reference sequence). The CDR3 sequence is CAWKPGQRVNYGYTF. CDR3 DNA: TGTGCCTGGAAGCCGGGACAGAGAGTTAACTATGGCTACACCTTC.

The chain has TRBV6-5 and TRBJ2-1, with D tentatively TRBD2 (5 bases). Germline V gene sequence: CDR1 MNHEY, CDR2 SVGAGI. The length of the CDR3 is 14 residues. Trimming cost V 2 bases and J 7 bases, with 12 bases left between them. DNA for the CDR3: TGTGCCAGCAGTTACCTCGGGAACGGAAATGAGCAGTTCTTC. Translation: CASSYLGNGNEQFF.

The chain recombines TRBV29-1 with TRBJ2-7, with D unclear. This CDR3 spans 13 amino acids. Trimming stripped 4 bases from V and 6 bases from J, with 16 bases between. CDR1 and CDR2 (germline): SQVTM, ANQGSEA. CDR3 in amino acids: CSVGRRVVAEQYF. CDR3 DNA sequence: TGCAGCGTTGGCCGACGGGTAGTAGCCGAGCAGTACTTC.

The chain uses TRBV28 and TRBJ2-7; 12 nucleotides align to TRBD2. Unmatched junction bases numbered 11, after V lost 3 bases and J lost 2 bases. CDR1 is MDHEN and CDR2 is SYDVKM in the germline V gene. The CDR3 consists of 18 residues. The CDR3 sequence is CASSFPLQLAGGTYEQYF. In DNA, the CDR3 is TGTGCCAGCAGTTTCCCCTTACAACTAGCGGGGGGCACCTACGAGCAGTACTTC.

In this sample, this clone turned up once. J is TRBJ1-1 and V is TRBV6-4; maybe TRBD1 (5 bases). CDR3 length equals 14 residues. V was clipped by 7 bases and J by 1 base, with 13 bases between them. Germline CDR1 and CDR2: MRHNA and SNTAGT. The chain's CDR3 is CASIMAGKNTEAFF. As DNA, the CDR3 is TGTGCCAGCATAATGGCAGGGAAGAACACTGAAGCTTTCTTT.

CDR3 sequence: CASSPPRGQGYNEQFF. DNA of the CDR3: TGTGCCAGCTCACCACCCAGGGGACAGGGCTACAATGAGCAGTTCTTC. This chain connects TRBV18 to TRBJ2-1; 9 bases align to TRBD1. The CDR3 is made up of 16 amino acids. V shed 0 bases and J 3 bases; nucleotides not matched to a gene: 3. Germline V CDR1 and CDR2: KGHSH, LQKENI.

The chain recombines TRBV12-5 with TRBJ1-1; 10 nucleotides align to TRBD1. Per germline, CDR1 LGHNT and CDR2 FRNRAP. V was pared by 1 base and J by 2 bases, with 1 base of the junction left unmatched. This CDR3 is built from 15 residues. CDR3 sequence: CASGLGQGANTEAFF. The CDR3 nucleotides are TGTGCTAGTGGTTTGGGACAGGGGGCTAACACTGAAGCTTTCTTT.

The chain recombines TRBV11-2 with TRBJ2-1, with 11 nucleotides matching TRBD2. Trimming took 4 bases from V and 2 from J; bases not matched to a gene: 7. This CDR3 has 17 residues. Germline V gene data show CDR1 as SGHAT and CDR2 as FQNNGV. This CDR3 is CASSSQLAGAAYNEQFF. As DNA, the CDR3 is TGTGCCAGCAGCTCTCAACTAGCGGGAGCCGCCTACAATGAGCAGTTCTTC. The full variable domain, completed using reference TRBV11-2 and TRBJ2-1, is EAGVAQSPRYKIIEKRQSVAFWCNPISGHATLYWYQQILGQGPKLLIQFQNNGVVDDSQLPKDRFSAERLKGVDSTLKIQPAKLEDSAVYLCASSSQLAGAAYNEQFFGPGTRLTVL.

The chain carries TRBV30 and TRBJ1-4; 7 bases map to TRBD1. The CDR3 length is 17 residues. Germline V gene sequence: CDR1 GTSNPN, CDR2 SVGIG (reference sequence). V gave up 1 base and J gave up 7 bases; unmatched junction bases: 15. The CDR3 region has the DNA TGTGCCTGGAGTGCCGATAGAAGGGGGCGGGCGGGTGAAAAACTGTTTTTT. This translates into CAWSADRRGRAGEKLFF.

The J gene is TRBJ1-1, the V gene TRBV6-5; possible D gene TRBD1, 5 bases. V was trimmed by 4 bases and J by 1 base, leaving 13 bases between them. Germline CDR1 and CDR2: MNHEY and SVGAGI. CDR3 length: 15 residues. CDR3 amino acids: CASSSLRAGNTEAFF. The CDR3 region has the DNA TGTGCCAGCAGTTCCCTCAGGGCTGGGAACACTGAAGCTTTCTTT.

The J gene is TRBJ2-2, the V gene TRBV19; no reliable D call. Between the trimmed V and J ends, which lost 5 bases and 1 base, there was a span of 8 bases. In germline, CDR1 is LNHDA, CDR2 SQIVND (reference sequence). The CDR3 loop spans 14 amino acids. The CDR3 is CASSRAGNTGELFF. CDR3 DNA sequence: TGTGCCAGTAGTCGCGCAGGGAACACCGGGGAGCTGTTTTTT. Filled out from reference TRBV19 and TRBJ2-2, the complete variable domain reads DGGITQSPKYLFRKEGQNVTLSCEQNLNHDAMYWYRQDPGQGLRLIYYSQIVNDFQKGDIAEGYSVSREKKESFPLTVTSAQKNPTAFYLCASSRAGNTGELFFGEGSRLTVL.

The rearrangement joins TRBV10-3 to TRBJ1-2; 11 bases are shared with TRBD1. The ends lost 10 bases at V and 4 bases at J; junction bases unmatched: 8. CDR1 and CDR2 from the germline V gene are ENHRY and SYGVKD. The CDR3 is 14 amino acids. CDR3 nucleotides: TGTGCCAGCGGACAGGGGGCGAATCTCTATGGCTACACCTTC. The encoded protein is CASGQGANLYGYTF.

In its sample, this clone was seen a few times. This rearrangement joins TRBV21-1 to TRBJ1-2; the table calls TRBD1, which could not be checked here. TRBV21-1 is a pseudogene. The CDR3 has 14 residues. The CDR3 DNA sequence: TGTGCCAGCAGCAATGCCCCCAAGGACAATGGCTACACCTTC. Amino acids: CASSNAPKDNGYTF.

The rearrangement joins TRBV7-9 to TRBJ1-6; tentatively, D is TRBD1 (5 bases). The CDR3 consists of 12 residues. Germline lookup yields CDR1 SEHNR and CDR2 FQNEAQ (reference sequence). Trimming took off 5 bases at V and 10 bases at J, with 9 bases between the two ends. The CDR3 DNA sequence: TGTGCCAGCAGCGAGCGGGGCTCACCCCTCCACTTT. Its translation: CASSERGSPLHF.

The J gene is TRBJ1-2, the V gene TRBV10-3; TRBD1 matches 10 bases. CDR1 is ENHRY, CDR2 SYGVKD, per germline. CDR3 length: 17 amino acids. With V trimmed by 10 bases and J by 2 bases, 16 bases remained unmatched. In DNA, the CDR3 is TGTGCCAGCCATGCCCGGGACAGGGGCGTAACGAACTATGGCTACACCTTC. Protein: CASHARDRGVTNYGYTF.

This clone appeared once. The CDR3 protein is CASSLGPYGSAYEQYF. The DNA of the CDR3 is TGTGCCAGCAGCTTAGGTCCGTACGGGAGTGCCTACGAGCAGTACTTC. The V and J genes are TRBV7-8 and TRBJ2-7; D is perhaps TRBD2 (6 bases). The CDR3 extends over 16 amino acids. The V end was cut by 1 base, the J end by 2 bases, with 15 bases between. The germline V gene has CDR1 SGHVS and CDR2 FQNEAQ.